The sequence of this TCR beta chain was determined in a study of T cells in Graves' hyperthyroidism and ophthalmopathy. TCR beta CDR3 regions were amplified from RNA. In the first-round RT-PCR of the TCR CDR3, the HTBI primer set was used. TCRdb fed the multiplex PCR reads into MiXCR, producing one record per CDR3 protein. The repertoire holds approximately 420,000 distinct CDR3 sequences, roughly an eighth seen once, with 5% to 6.5% in the top ten. Exclusions: uncontrolled infection, other autoimmune disease, pregnancy, lactation. Diagnoses were established using clinical symptoms, serum thyroxine and TRAb, thyroid ultrasound and orbital computed tomography. This clonotype appeared many times. The antigen is unknown. General study points: Peripheral blood also featured most of the thyroid clonotypes expanded above 0.001. The model foresaw ophthalmopathy a median around 6 months prior to onset.

The germline CDR1 and CDR2 sequences are SGHTA and FQGNSA. With V trimmed by 5 bases and J by 3 bases, 6 bases remained unmatched. The CDR3 is 15 residues long. Sequencing was carried out using blood. The sequence was collected from a young woman with Graves' hyperthyroidism. This chain uses TRBV7-2 with TRBJ2-7; 11 bases are a match to TRBD2. CDR3 nucleotide sequence: TGTGCCAGCAGCCTCAGACTAGCGGGGAACTACGAGCAGTACTTC. Encoded protein: CASSLRLAGNYEQYF.